This T cell receptor (beta chain) stems from a study of T cell repertoires in cytomegalovirus infection. Overall study: Evidence of both CMV infection and a matching HLA type came from public TCR beta signatures. Study-level findings and limits: CMV-specific TCR beta clonotypes restricted by HLA-C were the ones dominating the ex vivo response.

This clonotype was observed at least ten times. Its antigen remains unidentified. In TCRdb, the reads were re-called with MiXCR into one record per CDR3 protein. The table has 130,000 or so distinct CDR3 sequences, under 8% seen once. The CDR3 loop spans 14 amino acids. Deletions cut 3 bases from V and 8 bases from J, with 15 bases between. The V call is TRBV12-3 or TRBV12-4, the J call TRBJ2-3; D might be TRBD2 (6 bases). Sequencing was carried out using PBMCs. The receptor's source is a human donor in good health (CMV status not recorded). Some clones in this sample may be carry-over from other donors' samples. CDR3 amino acids: CASSFYRGSVTQYF. CDR3 bases: TGTGCCAGCAGTTTTTATCGGGGGTCAGTTACGCAGTATTTT.